These 25 T cell receptor beta chains came from one sample sequenced in a study of blood T cells in healthy people across ages. Primers used in a second PCR of about 6 to 11 cycles were a sample-barcoded 5' primer and a J-beta primer mix. TCRdb re-called the 5' RACE reads through MiXCR, storing one row per CDR3 protein. The profile covers roughly 1,800,000 distinct CDR3 sequences, with about 50% appearing a single time and 2.1% taken by the ten largest. The sequenced sample consisted of blood. These receptors came from a woman between 40 and 55 years old in good health.

This clonotype appeared a few times. The chain uses TRBV7-2 and TRBJ2-4; D possibly uses TRBD1 or TRBD2 (7 bases each). V lost 5 bases and J 1 base, leaving 18 bases between the germline ends. This CDR3 has 17 residues. From germline, CDR1 is SGHTA and CDR2 FQGNSA. The chain's CDR3 is CASSPGGGGAAKNIQYF. The CDR3 bases are TGTGCCAGCAGCCCTGGGGGAGGGGGCGCCGCCAAAAACATTCAGTACTTC.

The chain links TRBV10-2 to TRBJ2-7; D is unclear. Looked up from germline, CDR1 is WSHSY and CDR2 is SAAADI. V was cut by 6 bases and J by 7 bases, with 10 bases left in between. The CDR3 runs to 11 residues. The CDR3 sequence: CASRGLWEQYF. The CDR3, as DNA: TGCGCCAGCAGGGGATTGTGGGAGCAGTACTTC.

In its sample, this clonotype was seen a few times. The chain couples TRBV29-1 to TRBJ2-4, with a possible D match to TRBD1 (6 bases). This CDR3 comprises 12 residues. Germline V gives CDR1 SQVTM, CDR2 ANQGSEA. Trimming removed 7 bases from V and 4 bases from J, with 11 bases in between. Here the CDR3 DNA reads TGCAGCGCCTACACAGGGAAAAACATTCAGTACTTC. Residues: CSAYTGKNIQYF.

CDR3 sequence (DNA): TGCAGTGCTAGCCCTCCGACTAGCGGGGAGTACGAGCAGTACTTC. This gives the protein CSASPPTSGEYEQYF. The V call is TRBV20-1, the J call TRBJ2-7; 11 nucleotides agree with TRBD2. Germline V lookup: CDR1 DFQATT, CDR2 SNEGSKA (reference sequence). V gave up 3 bases and J gave up 4 bases; unmatched junction bases: 8. CDR3 length equals 15 residues.

The rearrangement joins TRBV4-1 to TRBJ2-7, with D perhaps being TRBD1 or TRBD2 (5 bases each). Trimming stripped 3 bases from V and 4 bases from J, with 13 bases between. The length of the CDR3 is 14 residues. Germline-derived CDR1 and CDR2 are MGHRA and YSYEKL. The DNA for the CDR3 is TGCGCCAGCAGCCACAGGGCCACGGGGTACGAGCAGTACTTC. Its translation: CASSHRATGYEQYF.

The chain is built from TRBV20-1 and TRBJ2-3; 7 nucleotides align to TRBD2. Looked up from germline, CDR1 is DFQATT and CDR2 is SNEGSKA (reference sequence). Unmatched junction bases numbered 8, after V lost 1 base and J lost 4 bases. The CDR3 contains 15 residues. CDR3 sequence reads: CSARGGGGAADTQYF. The CDR3 bases are TGCAGTGCTAGAGGTGGCGGGGGAGCGGCAGATACGCAGTATTTT.

The CDR3 coding sequence is TGTGCCAGCAACTCCATGGGGAGCCGAGAGACCCAGTACTTC. Translating gives CASNSMGSRETQYF. The rearrangement links TRBV11-2 to TRBJ2-5; TRBD2 might be the D (5 bases). V lost 7 bases and J lost 4, with 16 bases in between. The CDR3 is 14 amino acids. The germline CDR1 and CDR2 sequences are SGHAT and FQNNGV.

The chain employs TRBV20-1 and TRBJ2-6, with D maybe TRBD1 (7 bases). CDR3 length: 18 amino acids. The V and J ends lost 2 bases and 1 base respectively, with 18 bases between them. Germline loops: CDR1 DFQATT, CDR2 SNEGSKA (reference sequence). The DNA for the CDR3 is TGCAGTGCTAGAACAGTCCGACAGGGAGGTTCTGGGGCCAACGTCCTGACTTTC. It yields the protein CSARTVRQGGSGANVLTF.

This chain connects TRBV28 to TRBJ2-7; D is perhaps TRBD2 (5 bases). The CDR3 consists of 11 residues. V shed 11 bases and J shed 3 bases, with 11 bases lying between them. Germline CDR1 reads MDHEN; CDR2 reads SYDVKM. The CDR3 DNA reads as TGTGCCGTGAAGGGAGACTACGAGCAGTACTTC. It translates to CAVKGDYEQYF.

This clonotype was recorded a few times. The chain carries TRBV5-6 and TRBJ2-5, with 7 bases aligning to TRBD1. The junction had 7 bases not matched to a gene; V was cut back by 3 bases and J by 5 bases. The CDR3 contains 14 residues. Germline CDR1 reads SGHDT; CDR2 reads YYEEEE. The CDR3 here is CASSSPTGSETQYF. CDR3 DNA sequence: TGTGCCAGCAGCTCCCCGACAGGGAGTGAGACCCAGTACTTC. The variable domain in full, with the rest retrieved from reference TRBV5-6 and TRBJ2-5, is DAGVTQSPTHLIKTRGQQVTLRCSPKSGHDTVSWYQQALGQGPQFIFQYYEEEERQRGNFPDRFSGHQFPNYSSELNVNALLLGDSALYLCASSSPTGSETQYFGPGTRLLVL.

The chain combines TRBV20-1 with TRBJ2-3; TRBD1 agrees at 10 bases. The germline V gene encodes CDR1 DFQATT and CDR2 SNEGSKA (reference sequence). V lost 5 bases and J lost 2; bases outside the gene matches: 7. The CDR3 has 15 amino acids. The CDR3 sequence is CSAFTGTGVTDTQYF. CDR3 in DNA: TGCAGTGCTTTCACCGGGACAGGGGTCACAGATACGCAGTATTTT.

V and J are TRBV3-1 and TRBJ2-5, with D perhaps being TRBD1 or TRBD2 (5 bases each). V gave up 6 bases and J gave up 10 bases, with 12 bases separating them. CDR1 is LGHDT and CDR2 is YNNKEL in the germline V gene (reference sequence). The CDR3 is 11 residues long. The CDR3, as DNA: TGTGCCAGCAGTCGAGGGACGGACCAGTACTTC. Translating it yields CASSRGTDQYF.

The chain has TRBV7-8 and TRBJ2-5, with TRBD2 matching over 7 bases. The CDR3 consists of 15 residues. V trimming: 5 bases; J trimming: 2 bases; junction bases outside the gene matches: 8. Germline values: CDR1 SGHVS, CDR2 FQNEAQ. CDR3 in DNA: TGTGCCAGCAGCCCTGGGAGGGCTATTCAAGAGACCCAGTACTTC. It yields the protein CASSPGRAIQETQYF.

This clonotype was observed a single time. J is TRBJ1-3 and V is TRBV11-2; D ambiguous. Germline V lookup: CDR1 SGHAT, CDR2 FQNNGV. This CDR3 contains 15 residues. Trimming removed 7 bases from V and 0 bases from J, with 13 bases in between. As DNA, the CDR3 is TGTGCCAGCACCACCAGCCCGAGCTCTGGAAACACCATATATTTT. This sequence encodes CASTTSPSSGNTIYF.

This clonotype has only a few counts. V gene TRBV6-5 combines with J gene TRBJ1-4; D is unclear. V was shortened by 0 bases and J by 8 bases, with 10 bases between the two germline ends. Germline assignment: CDR1 MNHEY and CDR2 SVGAGI. CDR3 length: 14 residues. The CDR3 loop reads CASSYSREREKLFF. The CDR3 bases are TGTGCCAGCAGTTACTCGAGGGAAAGGGAAAAACTGTTTTTT.

This chain uses TRBV6-2 or TRBV6-3 with TRBJ2-1; D ambiguous. Germline CDR1 reads MNHEY; CDR2 reads SVGEGT. Deletions cut 7 bases from V and 5 bases from J, with 15 bases between. The CDR3 spans 14 residues. The CDR3 DNA reads TGTGCCAGCACCGACCCCAGGATCCACAATGAGCAGTTCTTC. This translates into CASTDPRIHNEQFF.

The gene calls are TRBV7-2 and TRBJ2-1; 12 nucleotides line up with TRBD1. CDR3 size: 17 residues. Germline V lookup: CDR1 SGHTA, CDR2 FQGNSA. V lost 5 bases to trimming and J lost 4 bases; unmatched junction nucleotides: 9. The CDR3 loop is CASSIRDRGPPYNEQFF. The CDR3 coding sequence is TGTGCCAGCAGCATCCGGGACAGGGGGCCGCCGTACAATGAGCAGTTCTTC.

The chain recombines TRBV3-1 with TRBJ2-3; no reliable D call. CDR1 is LGHDT and CDR2 is YNNKEL in the germline V gene (reference sequence). CDR3 length: 12 amino acids. V dropped 1 base and J dropped 7 bases, with 6 bases sitting between them. CDR3 loop: CASSQVENTQYF. CDR3 nucleotides: TGTGCCAGCAGCCAAGTTGAAAATACGCAGTATTTT.

The chain combines TRBV5-1 with TRBJ2-1; a weak D match, TRBD2 (6 bases). CDR3 length equals 13 residues. V was clipped by 3 bases and J by 10 bases, with 14 bases between them. Germline CDR1 reads SGHRS; CDR2 reads YFSETQ. In DNA form, the CDR3 reads TGCGCCAGCAGCTGGCTCGGACTATCAGAGCAGTTCTTC. Protein sequence: CASSWLGLSEQFF.

The V call is TRBV4-2, the J call TRBJ1-1, with D maybe TRBD1 (5 bases). Germline CDR1 and CDR2: LGHNA and YNFKEQ. The V and J ends lost 2 bases and 6 bases respectively, with 13 bases between them. The CDR3 totals 14 residues. The CDR3 sequence is CASSQPGGGSEAFF. CDR3 bases: TGTGCCAGCAGCCAACCCGGGGGGGGATCTGAAGCTTTCTTT.

This chain uses TRBV5-1 with TRBJ2-3; possible D gene TRBD2, 6 bases. Germline loops: CDR1 SGHRS, CDR2 YFSETQ. V was shortened by 8 bases and J by 4 bases, with 20 bases between the two germline ends. The CDR3 runs to 15 residues. This CDR3 is CASSGPGRRPDTQYF. As DNA, the CDR3 is TGCGCCAGTAGCGGCCCAGGCCGGCGGCCAGATACGCAGTATTTT.

Only a few counts were recorded for this clonotype. The chain has TRBV29-1 and TRBJ2-7; D is unresolved. Near its end, the DNA agrees better with TRBJ2-5, so the J call may be wrong. The CDR3 is made up of 12 amino acids. The V gene's germline CDR1 is SQVTM and CDR2 ANQGSEA. The CDR3 is CSVDGLMETQYF. In DNA form, the CDR3 reads TGCAGCGTTGATGGTTTGATGGAGACCCAGTACTTC.

V is TRBV28 and J is TRBJ2-4, with D maybe TRBD1 (6 bases). There are 13 residues in the CDR3. The ends were cut back, 3 bases at V and 8 bases at J, with 11 bases in the middle. Germline loops: CDR1 MDHEN, CDR2 SYDVKM. The CDR3 here is CASSLVGGHIQYF. For the CDR3, the DNA is TGTGCCAGCAGTTTGGTAGGGGGACACATTCAGTACTTC.

This clonotype was seen a handful of times. The chain couples TRBV11-2 to TRBJ2-3; 12 nucleotides line up with TRBD2. The CDR3 contains 17 residues. The J segment lost 7 bases and the V segment lost 1 base, leaving 9 bases of the junction unmatched. Germline lookup yields CDR1 SGHAT and CDR2 FQNNGV. The CDR3 nucleotides read TGTGCCAGCAGCTTAGGAGAGGGAGGACTAGCGGGATATACGCAGTATTTT. Translated: CASSLGEGGLAGYTQYF.

The sample holds a few counts of this clonotype. CDR3 amino acids: CASSDPEGSQETQYF. The CDR3 nucleotides are TGCGCCAGCAGCGATCCGGAGGGCTCCCAAGAGACCCAGTACTTC. The genes are TRBV4-1 and TRBJ2-5, with TRBD2 as a possible D gene (6 bases). Germline CDR1 reads MGHRA; CDR2 reads YSYEKL. V was clipped by 5 bases and J by 1 base, with 14 bases between them. CDR3 length equals 15 residues.